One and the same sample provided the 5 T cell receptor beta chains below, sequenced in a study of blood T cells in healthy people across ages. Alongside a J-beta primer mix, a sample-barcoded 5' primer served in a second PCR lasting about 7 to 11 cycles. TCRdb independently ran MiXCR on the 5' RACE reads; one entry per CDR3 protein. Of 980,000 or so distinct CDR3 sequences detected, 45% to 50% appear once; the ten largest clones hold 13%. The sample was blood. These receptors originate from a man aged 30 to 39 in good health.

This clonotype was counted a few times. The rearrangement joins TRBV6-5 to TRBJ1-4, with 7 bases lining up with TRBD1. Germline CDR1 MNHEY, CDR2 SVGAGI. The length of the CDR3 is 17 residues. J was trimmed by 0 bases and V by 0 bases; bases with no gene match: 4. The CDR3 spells CASSYSGRGSTNEKLFF. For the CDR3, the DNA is TGTGCCAGCAGTTACTCAGGCAGGGGGTCAACTAATGAAAAACTGTTTTTT.

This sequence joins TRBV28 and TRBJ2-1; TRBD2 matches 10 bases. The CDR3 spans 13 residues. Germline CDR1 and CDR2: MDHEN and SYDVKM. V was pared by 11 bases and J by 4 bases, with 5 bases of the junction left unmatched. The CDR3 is CAGAAGGYNEQFF. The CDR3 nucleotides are TGTGCCGGCGCAGCGGGGGGGTACAATGAGCAGTTCTTC.

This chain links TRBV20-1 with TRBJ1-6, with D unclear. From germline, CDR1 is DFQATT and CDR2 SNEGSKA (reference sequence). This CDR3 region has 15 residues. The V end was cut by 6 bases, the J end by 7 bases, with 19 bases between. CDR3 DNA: TGCAGTGCGGCGTTTAGAGACCGGAACAATTCACCCCTCCACTTT. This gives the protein CSAAFRDRNNSPLHF.

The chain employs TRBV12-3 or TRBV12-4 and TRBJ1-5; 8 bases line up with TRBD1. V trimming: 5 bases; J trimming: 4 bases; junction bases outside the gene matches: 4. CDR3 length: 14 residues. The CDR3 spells CASSEDRVNQPQHF. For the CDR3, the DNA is TGTGCCAGCAGTGAGGACAGGGTAAATCAGCCCCAGCATTTT.

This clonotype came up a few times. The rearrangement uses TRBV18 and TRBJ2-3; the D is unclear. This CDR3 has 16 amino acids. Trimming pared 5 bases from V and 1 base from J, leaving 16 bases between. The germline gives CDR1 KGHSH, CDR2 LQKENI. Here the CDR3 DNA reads TGTGCCAGCTCAGGGATCGATAGGGTCGGCACAGATACGCAGTATTTT. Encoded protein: CASSGIDRVGTDTQYF. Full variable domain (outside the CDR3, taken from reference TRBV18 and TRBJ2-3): NAGVMQNPRHLVRRRGQEARLRCSPMKGHSHVYWYRQLPEEGLKFMVYLQKENIIDESGMPKERFSAEFPKEGPSILRIQQVVRGDSAAYFCASSGIDRVGTDTQYFGPGTRLTVL.